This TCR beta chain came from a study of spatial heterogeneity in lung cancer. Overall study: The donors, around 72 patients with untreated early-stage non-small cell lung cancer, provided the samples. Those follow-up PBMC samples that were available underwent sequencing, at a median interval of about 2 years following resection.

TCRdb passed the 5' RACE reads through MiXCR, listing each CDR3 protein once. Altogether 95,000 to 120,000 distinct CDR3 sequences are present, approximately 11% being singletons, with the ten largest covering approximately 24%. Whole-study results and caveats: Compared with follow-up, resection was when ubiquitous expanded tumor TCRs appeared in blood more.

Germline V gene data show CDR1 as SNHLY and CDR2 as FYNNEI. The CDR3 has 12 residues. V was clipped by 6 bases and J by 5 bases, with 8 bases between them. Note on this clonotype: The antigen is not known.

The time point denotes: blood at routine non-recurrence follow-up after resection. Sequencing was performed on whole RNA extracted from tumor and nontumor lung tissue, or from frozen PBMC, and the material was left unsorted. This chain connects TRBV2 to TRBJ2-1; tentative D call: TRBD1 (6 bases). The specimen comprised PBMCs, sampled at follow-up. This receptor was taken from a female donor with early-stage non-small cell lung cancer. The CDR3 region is CASRRTDNEQFF. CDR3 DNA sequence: TGTGCCAGCAGGAGGACAGACAATGAGCAGTTCTTC.